This T cell receptor (beta chain) was profiled in a study of T cells after yellow fever vaccination. TCRdb reprocessed the 5' RACE reads with MiXCR, giving one entry per CDR3 protein. The table lists roughly 30,000 distinct CDR3 sequences, approximately 10% of them singletons. Trimming took 1 base from V and 6 from J; bases not matched to a gene: 4. CDR1 is MGHRA, CDR2 YSYEKL, per germline. CDR3 length: 14 amino acids. The table lists this clonotype with many counts. The receptor comes from a man between 18 and 29 years old who received the YFV17D yellow fever vaccine. V is TRBV4-1 and J is TRBJ2-3; 7 nucleotides align to TRBD2. The source material was PBMCs, either bulk or a sorted T-cell subset (CD4+, CD8+, memory, or dextramer-sorted; not recorded which), sampled roughly 15 days after the first yellow fever vaccination. CDR3 protein: CASSQVGAGDTQYF. CDR3 bases: TGCGCCAGCAGCCAAGTCGGAGCGGGGGATACGCAGTATTTT.